This T cell receptor beta chain appears in the sequencing data of a study of T cells in localized non-small cell lung cancer. Study conclusions and caveats: Clonality of T cells reached its maximum in uninvolved adjacent lung, surpassing tumor.

Note on this clone: Its antigen remains unknown.

Clones were sequenced by immunoSEQ multiplex PCR, and TCRdb holds only the in-frame ones, with some missing. The sample has some 30,000 clones; around 90% are singletons. The V gene's germline CDR1 is SGHRS and CDR2 YFSETQ. The CDR3 has 14 residues. The V gene lost 3 bases and the J gene lost 1 base, with 7 bases spanning the gap. This sequence joins TRBV5-1 and TRBJ2-2; D not certain. The receptor comes from a female donor older than 55 with stage II lung adenocarcinoma. Sequencing was performed on peripheral blood mononuclear cells, taken before any cancer treatment. The CDR3 coding sequence is TGCGCCAGCAGCTCCGTAAGGAACACCGGGGAGCTGTTTTTT. Translating it yields CASSSVRNTGELFF.